This TCR beta chain was captured in a study of radiotherapy plus CTLA-4 blockade in lung cancer. The overall study: Objective responses were documented in 15% to 20% of patients, with disease control in approximately 32%.

Profiling relied on immunoSEQ multiplex PCR, and the TCRdb table lists in-frame clones only, not all of them. The sample contains 35,000 to 50,000 clones, around 72% of which appear only once. For this clone: Its antigen is not identified.

Whole-study results and caveats: Expansion in blood of tumor-derived TCR clones was seen after radiotherapy plus ipilimumab. Together with interferon-beta, which increased in serum after radiation, early dynamic changes in blood T cell clones were reportedly the best predictors of response.

Receiving focal radiation plus CTLA-4 blockade with ipilimumab were patients who had chemo-refractory metastatic non-small-cell lung cancer. This clonotype was obtained from a human donor with non-small cell lung cancer who had a complete response to radiotherapy plus ipilimumab. Material: peripheral blood, obtained from a patient treated with radiotherapy plus ipilimumab.

The CDR3 DNA reads as TGCGCCAGCAGCCCGCGCGGGGGGGAGACCCAGTACTTC. It encodes CASSPRGGETQYF. This sequence joins TRBV4-1 and TRBJ2-5; 8 positions agree with TRBD2. The germline gives CDR1 MGHRA, CDR2 YSYEKL. J gave up 5 bases and V 4 bases, and 3 bases lay outside the gene matches. CDR3 size: 13 residues.